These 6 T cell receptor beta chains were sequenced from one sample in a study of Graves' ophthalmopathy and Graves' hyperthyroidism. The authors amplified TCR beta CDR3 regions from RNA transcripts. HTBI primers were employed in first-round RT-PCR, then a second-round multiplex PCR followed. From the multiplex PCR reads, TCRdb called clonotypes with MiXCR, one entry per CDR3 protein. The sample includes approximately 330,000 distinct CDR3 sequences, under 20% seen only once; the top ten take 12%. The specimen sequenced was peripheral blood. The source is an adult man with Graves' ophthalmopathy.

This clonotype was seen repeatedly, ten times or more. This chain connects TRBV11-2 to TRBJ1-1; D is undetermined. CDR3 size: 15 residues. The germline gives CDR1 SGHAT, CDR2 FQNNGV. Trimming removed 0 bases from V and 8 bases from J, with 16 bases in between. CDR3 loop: CASSLEARSLREAFF. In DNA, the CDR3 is TGTGCCAGCAGCTTAGAAGCCAGGAGTCTCCGGGAAGCTTTCTTT.

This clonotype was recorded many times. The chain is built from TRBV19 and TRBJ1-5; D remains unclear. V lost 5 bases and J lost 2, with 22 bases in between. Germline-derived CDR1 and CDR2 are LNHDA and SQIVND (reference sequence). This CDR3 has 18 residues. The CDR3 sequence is CASSLPPGYISRNQPQHF. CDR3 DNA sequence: TGTGCCAGTAGTTTACCGCCGGGATATATTTCCCGCAATCAGCCCCAGCATTTT. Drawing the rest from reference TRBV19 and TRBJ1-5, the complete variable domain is DGGITQSPKYLFRKEGQNVTLSCEQNLNHDAMYWYRQDPGQGLRLIYYSQIVNDFQKGDIAEGYSVSREKKESFPLTVTSAQKNPTAFYLCASSLPPGYISRNQPQHFGDGTRLSIL.

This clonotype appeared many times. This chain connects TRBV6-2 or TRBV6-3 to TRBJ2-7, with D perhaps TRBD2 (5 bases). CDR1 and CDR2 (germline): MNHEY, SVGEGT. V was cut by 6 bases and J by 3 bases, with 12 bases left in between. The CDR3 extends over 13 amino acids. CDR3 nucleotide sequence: TGTGCCAGCAGCAGAACTAGTAACTACGAGCAGTACTTC. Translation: CASSRTSNYEQYF.

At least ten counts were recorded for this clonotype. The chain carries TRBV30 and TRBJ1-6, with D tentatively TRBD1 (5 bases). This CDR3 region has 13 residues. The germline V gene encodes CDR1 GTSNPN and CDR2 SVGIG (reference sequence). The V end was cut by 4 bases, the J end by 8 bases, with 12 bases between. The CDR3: CAWKGQVDSPLHF. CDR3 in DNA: TGTGCCTGGAAGGGGCAGGTGGATTCACCCCTCCACTTT.

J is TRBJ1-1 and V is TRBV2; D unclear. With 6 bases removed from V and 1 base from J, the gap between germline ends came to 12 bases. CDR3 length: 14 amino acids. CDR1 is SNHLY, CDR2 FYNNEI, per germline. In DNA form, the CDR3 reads TGTGCCAGCAGCTCTGGACTAAAGAACACTGAAGCTTTCTTT. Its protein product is CASSSGLKNTEAFF.

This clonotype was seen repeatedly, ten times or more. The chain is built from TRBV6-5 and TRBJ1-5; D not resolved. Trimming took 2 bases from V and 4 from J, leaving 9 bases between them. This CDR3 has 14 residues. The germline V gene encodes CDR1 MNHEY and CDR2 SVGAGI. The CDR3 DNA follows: TGTGCCAGCAGTTACAGGGATGGAAATCAGCCCCAGCATTTT. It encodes CASSYRDGNQPQHF.